These T cell receptor beta chains were read from a single sample in a study of blood T cell repertoires in COVID-19. Data came from immunoSEQ multiplex PCR; TCRdb stores just in-frame clones and leaves some out. The sample has about 50,000 clones; 80% to 90% are singletons. Sequencing used peripheral blood. The receptors were gathered from a human donor with active COVID-19. The donor label of this sample is uncertain. Each CDR3 is given with its conserved first and last residue. A D gene is named only where the DNA matches it firmly. The size entry is marked missing in some rows and otherwise reads once, few, many or a size class.

v_call,j_call,clone_size,d_call,cdr3_aa,cdr3_nt
TRBV2,TRBJ1-2,NA,TRBD1,CANPQGADGYTF,TGTGCCAACCCACAGGGGGCGGATGGCTACACCTTC
TRBV29-1,TRBJ2-7,NA,NA,CSVGGTAHEQYF,TGCAGCGTCGGAGGGACTGCCCACGAGCAGTACTTC
TRBV5-5,TRBJ2-7,NA,TRBD2,CASSSVTSGRGTDYEQYF,TGTGCCAGCAGCTCGGTGACTAGCGGGAGAGGTACCGACTACGAGCAGTACTTC
TRBV5-1,TRBJ2-3,NA,TRBD2,CASSSQLAGLTDTQYF,TGCGCCAGCAGCTCGCAACTAGCGGGGCTCACAGATACGCAGTATTTT
TRBV5-6,TRBJ2-1,NA,NA,CASSAGPGNEQFF,TGTGCCAGCAGCGCGGGCCCTGGCAATGAGCAGTTCTTC
TRBV5-5,TRBJ2-1,NA,NA,CASSLTGSYNEQFF,TGTGCCAGCAGCTTAACAGGGTCCTACAATGAGCAGTTCTTC
TRBV5-6,TRBJ2-1,NA,NA,CASSGKIDISSYNEQFF,TGTGCCAGCAGCGGAAAGATAGACATAAGCTCCTACAATGAGCAGTTCTTC
TRBV4-2,TRBJ2-3,NA,TRBD2,CASSPTSGAAQDTQYF,TGTGCCAGCAGCCCGACTAGCGGGGCGGCTCAAGATACGCAGTATTTT
TRBV2,TRBJ2-1,NA,NA,CASSEGAGNEQFF,TGTGCCAGCAGTGAGGGGGCTGGCAATGAGCAGTTCTTC
TRBV5-5,TRBJ1-5,NA,NA,CASSLEGVGQPQHF,TGTGCCAGCAGCTTGGAGGGGGTCGGCCAGCCCCAGCATTTT
TRBV7-2,TRBJ2-2,NA,TRBD2,CASSARLAGGPGELFF,TGTGCCAGCAGCGCTCGACTAGCGGGAGGCCCCGGGGAGCTGTTTTTT
TRBV19,TRBJ2-1,NA,NA,CASSASGLTQFF,TGTGCCAGTAGTGCATCAGGTCTTACCCAGTTCTTC
TRBV11-2,TRBJ2-1,many,NA,CASLGTPYNEQFF,TGTGCCAGCCTCGGGACTCCCTACAATGAGCAGTTCTTC
TRBV28,TRBJ2-3,NA,NA,CASSWGRLGTDTQYF,TGTGCCAGCAGTTGGGGGAGGTTGGGCACAGATACGCAGTATTTT
TRBV11-1,TRBJ1-1,once,TRBD1,CASSPTGGVTEAFF,TGTGCCAGCAGTCCGACAGGGGGCGTTACTGAAGCTTTCTTT